These 18 T cell receptor beta chains came from one sample sequenced in a study of T cells expressing NK-cell markers (dated by TCRdb to the early 2020s). The library came from 5' RACE. Sequenced using an Illumina HiSeq 2000. The reads were reprocessed in TCRdb, with one entry per CDR3 protein sequence and no accompanying DNA. The table held for this sample gives some 300,000 distinct CDR3 sequences. The top ten hold 0.3% to 0.45% of the sample. Sequencing was performed on blood T cells: a sorted CD56 or NKG2C T cell subset, CD4+ or CD8+ T cells, or bulk PBMC T cells (not recorded which). The receptors originated from a man between 18 and 29 years old in good health. Donor details come from another sample of the same person, matched by shared clones.

The chain employs TRBV20-1 and TRBJ2-1; TCRdb returns TRBD2, unconfirmable since there is no DNA. Germline V CDR1 and CDR2: DFQATT, SNEGSKA (reference sequence). The CDR3 length is 15 residues. The chain's CDR3 is CSAGPPGPLYNEQFF.

This chain links TRBV3-1 with TRBJ2-1; the TRBD1 assignment by TCRdb is unverifiable without DNA. CDR3 length equals 13 residues. Germline assignment: CDR1 LGHDT and CDR2 YNNKEL (reference sequence). The CDR3 region is CASSQVTGDEQFF.

The chain combines TRBV10-3 with TRBJ2-5; TCRdb selects TRBD1, and the lack of DNA leaves this call unchecked. Germline CDR1 ENHRY, CDR2 SYGVKD. CDR3 length: 14 residues. CDR3 sequence reads: CAISEQGTGETQYF.

This chain links TRBV5-4 with TRBJ2-6; absent DNA, TCRdb's TRBD1 call cannot be checked. The V gene's germline CDR1 is SGHNT and CDR2 YYREEE (reference sequence). The length of the CDR3 is 17 residues. CDR3 residues: CASSLGWGGDGANVLTF.

The chain couples TRBV12-3 or TRBV12-4 to TRBJ2-1; no DNA is available, so the TRBD1 call from TCRdb remains unchecked. This CDR3 is 14 amino acids long. CDR3 sequence: CASAGTGVYNEQFF.

V is TRBV6-6 and J is TRBJ2-2. Germline V CDR1 and CDR2: MNHNY, SVGAGI (reference sequence). The CDR3 sequence is 11 residues long. CDR3 residues: CASSQTGELFF.

The chain joins TRBV29-1 to TRBJ1-1; the TRBD1 assignment by TCRdb is unverifiable without DNA. This CDR3 is 13 amino acids long. Germline lookup yields CDR1 SQVTM and CDR2 ANQGSEA. The CDR3 sequence: CSASGESRAEAFF.

This chain links TRBV29-1 with TRBJ1-3; TCRdb names TRBD1, which stays unverified in the absence of DNA. This CDR3 has 15 amino acids. The germline V gene has CDR1 SQVTM and CDR2 ANQGSEA. The CDR3 here is CSVAMDSYSGNTIYF.

V gene TRBV12-3 or TRBV12-4 combines with J gene TRBJ2-3. The CDR3 sequence is 14 residues long. CDR3: CASSFGRSKGTQYF.

The J gene is TRBJ2-1, the V gene TRBV29-1; TCRdb lists TRBD1, though no DNA is available to test this call. This CDR3 has 14 amino acids. Per the germline V gene, CDR1 is SQVTM and CDR2 is ANQGSEA. Here the CDR3 reads CSGNRDKIHNEQFF.

The chain links TRBV7-4 to TRBJ2-1; there is no DNA to check the TCRdb D call of TRBD2. This CDR3 spans 17 amino acids. The germline V gene has CDR1 SGHVT and CDR2 SQSDAQ. CDR3 protein: CASSLGPSGCSYNEQFF.

The V and J genes are TRBV7-2 and TRBJ2-1. CDR1 and CDR2 from the germline V gene are SGHTA and FQGNSA. CDR3 length equals 14 residues. Here the CDR3 reads CASSARTSYNEQFF.

The chain has TRBV20-1 and TRBJ1-2. Germline V gives CDR1 DFQATT, CDR2 SNEGSKA (reference sequence). The CDR3 extends over 14 amino acids. The CDR3 loop reads CSARDQARVHGYTF.

The rearrangement links TRBV20-1 to TRBJ2-1; checking the TCRdb D call of TRBD2 is not possible without DNA. The CDR3 consists of 16 residues. Looked up from germline, CDR1 is DFQATT and CDR2 is SNEGSKA (reference sequence). The CDR3 loop is CSARGWSGDSYNEQFF.

This chain links TRBV25-1 with TRBJ2-1. This CDR3 comprises 16 residues. CDR1 and CDR2 from the germline V gene are MGHDK and SYGVNS. The CDR3 reads CASSFLGRSSYNEQFF. Filled out from reference TRBV25-1 and TRBJ2-1, the complete variable domain reads EADIYQTPRYLVIGTGKKITLECSQTMGHDKMYWYQQDPGMELHLIHYSYGVNSTEKGDLSSESTVSRIRTEHFPLTLESARPSHTSQYLCASSFLGRSSYNEQFFGPGTRLTVL.

The chain uses TRBV10-3 and TRBJ2-7; TCRdb proposes TRBD2, but this gene call is untestable without DNA. The length of the CDR3 is 18 residues. Germline lookup yields CDR1 ENHRY and CDR2 SYGVKD. The CDR3 loop reads CAISESEGGLAPSYEQYF.

The rearrangement joins TRBV7-2 to TRBJ2-7; as DNA is missing, the TRBD1 call by TCRdb cannot be tested. Germline V lookup: CDR1 SGHTA, CDR2 FQGNSA. The CDR3 is 14 amino acids. Here the CDR3 reads CASSPGGSSYEQYF.

The chain employs TRBV7-2 and TRBJ2-5; the D call of TRBD1 rests on TCRdb alone, since no DNA is present to check it. The CDR3 is 14 residues long. The germline CDR1 and CDR2 sequences are SGHTA and FQGNSA. Here the CDR3 reads CASSLATGQETQYF.